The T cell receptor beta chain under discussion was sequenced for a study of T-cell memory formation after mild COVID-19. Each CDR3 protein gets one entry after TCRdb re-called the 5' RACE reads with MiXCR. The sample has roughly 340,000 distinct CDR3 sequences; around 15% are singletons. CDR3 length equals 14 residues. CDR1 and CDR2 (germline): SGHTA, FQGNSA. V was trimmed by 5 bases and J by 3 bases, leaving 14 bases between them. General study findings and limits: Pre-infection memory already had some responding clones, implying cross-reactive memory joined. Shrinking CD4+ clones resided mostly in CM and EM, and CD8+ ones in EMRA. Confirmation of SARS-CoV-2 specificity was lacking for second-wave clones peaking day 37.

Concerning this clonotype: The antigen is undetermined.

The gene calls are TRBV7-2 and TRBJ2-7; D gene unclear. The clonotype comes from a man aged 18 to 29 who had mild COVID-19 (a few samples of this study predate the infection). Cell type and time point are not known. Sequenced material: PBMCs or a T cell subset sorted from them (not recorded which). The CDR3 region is CASSDNSPFYEQYF. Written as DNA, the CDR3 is TGTGCCAGCAGCGATAACAGCCCCTTCTACGAGCAGTACTTC.